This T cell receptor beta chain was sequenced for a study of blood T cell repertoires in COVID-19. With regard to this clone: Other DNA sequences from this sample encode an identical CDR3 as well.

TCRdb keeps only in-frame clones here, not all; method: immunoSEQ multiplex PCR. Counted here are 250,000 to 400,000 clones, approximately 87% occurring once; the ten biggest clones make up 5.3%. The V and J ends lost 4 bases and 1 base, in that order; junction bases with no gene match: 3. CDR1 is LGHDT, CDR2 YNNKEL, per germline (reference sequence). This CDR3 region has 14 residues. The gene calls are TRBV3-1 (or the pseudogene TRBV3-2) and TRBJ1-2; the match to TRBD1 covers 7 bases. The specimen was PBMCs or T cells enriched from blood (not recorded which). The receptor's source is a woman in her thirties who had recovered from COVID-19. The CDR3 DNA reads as TGTGCCAGCAGCCCTCGACAGGGTAACTATGGCTACACCTTC. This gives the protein CASSPRQGNYGYTF.